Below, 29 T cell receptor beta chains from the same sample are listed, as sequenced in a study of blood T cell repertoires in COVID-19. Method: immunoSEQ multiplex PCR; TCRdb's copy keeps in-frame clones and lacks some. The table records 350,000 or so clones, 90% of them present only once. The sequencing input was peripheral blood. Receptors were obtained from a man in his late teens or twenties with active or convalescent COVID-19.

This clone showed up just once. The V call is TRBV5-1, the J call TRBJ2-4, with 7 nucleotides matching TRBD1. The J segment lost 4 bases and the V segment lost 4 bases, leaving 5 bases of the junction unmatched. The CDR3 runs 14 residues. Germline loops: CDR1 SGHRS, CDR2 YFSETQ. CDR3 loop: CASSNPTGKNIQYF. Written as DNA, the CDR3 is TGCGCCAGCAGCAACCCGACAGGGAAAAACATTCAGTACTTC.

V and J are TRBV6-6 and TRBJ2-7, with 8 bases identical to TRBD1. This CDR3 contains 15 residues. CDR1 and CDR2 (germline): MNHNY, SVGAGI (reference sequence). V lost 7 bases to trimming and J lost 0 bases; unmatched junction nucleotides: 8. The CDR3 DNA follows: TGTGCCAGCATCGACGGACAGGGCAACTCCTACGAGCAGTACTTC. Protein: CASIDGQGNSYEQYF.

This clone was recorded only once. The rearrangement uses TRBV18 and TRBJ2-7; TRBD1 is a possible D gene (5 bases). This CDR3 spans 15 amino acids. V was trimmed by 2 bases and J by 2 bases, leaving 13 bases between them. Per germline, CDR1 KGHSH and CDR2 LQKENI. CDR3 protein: CASSPRTGTTYEQYF. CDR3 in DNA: TGTGCCAGCTCACCAAGAACAGGAACCACCTACGAGCAGTACTTC.

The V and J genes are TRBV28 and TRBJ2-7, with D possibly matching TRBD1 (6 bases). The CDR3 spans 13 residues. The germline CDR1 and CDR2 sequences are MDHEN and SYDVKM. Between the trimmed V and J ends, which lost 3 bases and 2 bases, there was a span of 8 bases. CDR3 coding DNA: TGTGCCAGCAGTTTGAACAGGGCCTACGAGCAGTACTTC. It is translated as CASSLNRAYEQYF.

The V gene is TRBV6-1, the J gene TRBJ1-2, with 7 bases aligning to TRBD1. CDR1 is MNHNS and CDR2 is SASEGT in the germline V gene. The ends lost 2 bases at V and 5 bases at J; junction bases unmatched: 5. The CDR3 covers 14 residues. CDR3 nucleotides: TGTGCCAGCAGTGAACTGGGACAGCGGTATGGCTACACCTTC. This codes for CASSELGQRYGYTF.

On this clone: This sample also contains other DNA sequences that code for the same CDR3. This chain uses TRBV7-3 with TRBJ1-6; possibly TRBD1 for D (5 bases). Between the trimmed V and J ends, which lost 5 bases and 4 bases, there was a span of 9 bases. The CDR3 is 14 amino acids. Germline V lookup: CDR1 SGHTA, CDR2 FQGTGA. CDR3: CASSLDSYNSPLHF. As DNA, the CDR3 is TGTGCCAGCAGCCTAGACAGTTATAATTCACCCCTCCACTTT.

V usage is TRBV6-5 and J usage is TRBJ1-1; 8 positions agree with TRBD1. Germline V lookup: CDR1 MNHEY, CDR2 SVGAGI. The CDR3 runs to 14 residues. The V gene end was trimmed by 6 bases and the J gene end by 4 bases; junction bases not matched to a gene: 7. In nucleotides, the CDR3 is TGTGCCAGCAGACCTAGGACAGGGAGCACTGAAGCTTTCTTT. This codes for CASRPRTGSTEAFF.

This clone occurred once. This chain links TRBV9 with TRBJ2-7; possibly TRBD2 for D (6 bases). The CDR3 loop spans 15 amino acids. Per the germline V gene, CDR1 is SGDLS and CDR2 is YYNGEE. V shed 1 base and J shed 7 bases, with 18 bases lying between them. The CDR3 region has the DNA TGTGCCAGCAGCGTATTAGGGACTCCTACTTCGGAGCAGTACTTC. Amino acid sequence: CASSVLGTPTSEQYF.

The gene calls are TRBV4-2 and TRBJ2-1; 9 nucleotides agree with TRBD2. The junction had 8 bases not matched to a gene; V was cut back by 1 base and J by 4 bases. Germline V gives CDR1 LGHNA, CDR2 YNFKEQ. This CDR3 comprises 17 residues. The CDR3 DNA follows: TGTGCCAGCAGCCAAGGGGGTAGCGGGGGCCCATACAATGAGCAGTTCTTC. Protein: CASSQGGSGGPYNEQFF.

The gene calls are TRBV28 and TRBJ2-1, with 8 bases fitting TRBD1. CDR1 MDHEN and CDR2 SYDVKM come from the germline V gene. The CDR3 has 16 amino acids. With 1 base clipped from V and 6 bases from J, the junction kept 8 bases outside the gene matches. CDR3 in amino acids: CASSLYRTGSSNEQFF. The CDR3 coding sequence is TGTGCCAGCAGTTTATATAGGACAGGGTCTTCCAATGAGCAGTTCTTC.

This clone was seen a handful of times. The CDR3 reads CASSYITWAISTDTQYF. The CDR3 DNA follows: TGTGCCAGCAGTTACATTACGTGGGCTATTAGCACAGATACGCAGTATTTT. The rearrangement uses TRBV6-2 or TRBV6-3 and TRBJ2-3; no firm D call. Germline lookup yields CDR1 MNHEY and CDR2 SVGEGT. The CDR3 is made up of 17 amino acids. The ends were cut back, 2 bases at V and 0 bases at J, with 15 bases in the middle.

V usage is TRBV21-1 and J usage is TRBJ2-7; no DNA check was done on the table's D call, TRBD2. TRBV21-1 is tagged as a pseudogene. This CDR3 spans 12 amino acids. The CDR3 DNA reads TGTGCCAGCAGCACCCGGGACTCCAAATGGTACTTC. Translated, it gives CASSTRDSKWYF.

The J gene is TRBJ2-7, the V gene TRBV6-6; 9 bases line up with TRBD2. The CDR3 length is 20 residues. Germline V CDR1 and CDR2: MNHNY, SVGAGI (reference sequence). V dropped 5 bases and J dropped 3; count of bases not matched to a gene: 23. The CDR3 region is CASSPQRSGGSGGPGYEQYF. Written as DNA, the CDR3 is TGTGCCAGCAGTCCTCAACGGTCCGGAGGTAGCGGGGGCCCGGGCTACGAGCAGTACTTC.

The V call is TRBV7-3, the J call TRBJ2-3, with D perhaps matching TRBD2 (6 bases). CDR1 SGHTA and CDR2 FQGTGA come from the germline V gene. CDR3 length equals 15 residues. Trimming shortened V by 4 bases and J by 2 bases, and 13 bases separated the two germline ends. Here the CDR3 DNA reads TGTGCCAGCAGCTCCGGAACGGGAGACACAGATACGCAGTATTTT. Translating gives CASSSGTGDTDTQYF.

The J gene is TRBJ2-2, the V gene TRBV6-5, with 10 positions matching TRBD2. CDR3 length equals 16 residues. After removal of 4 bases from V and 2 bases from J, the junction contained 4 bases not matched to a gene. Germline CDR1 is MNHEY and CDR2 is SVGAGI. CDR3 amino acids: CASSSGLAVNTGELFF. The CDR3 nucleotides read TGTGCCAGCAGTTCAGGACTAGCGGTTAACACCGGGGAGCTGTTTTTT.

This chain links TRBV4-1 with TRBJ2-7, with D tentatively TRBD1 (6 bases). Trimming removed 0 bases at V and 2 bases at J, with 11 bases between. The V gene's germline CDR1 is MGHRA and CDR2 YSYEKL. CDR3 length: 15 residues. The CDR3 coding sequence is TGCGCCAGCAGCCAAGAAGGTGCAGGGGCCTACGAGCAGTACTTC. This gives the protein CASSQEGAGAYEQYF.

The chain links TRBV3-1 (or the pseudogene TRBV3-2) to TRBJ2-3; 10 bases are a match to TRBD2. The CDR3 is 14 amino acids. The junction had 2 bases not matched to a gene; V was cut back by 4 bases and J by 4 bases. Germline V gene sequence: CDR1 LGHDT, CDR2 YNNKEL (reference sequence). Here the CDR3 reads CASSRLAGSDTQYF. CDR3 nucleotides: TGTGCCAGCAGCCGACTAGCGGGCTCAGATACGCAGTATTTT.

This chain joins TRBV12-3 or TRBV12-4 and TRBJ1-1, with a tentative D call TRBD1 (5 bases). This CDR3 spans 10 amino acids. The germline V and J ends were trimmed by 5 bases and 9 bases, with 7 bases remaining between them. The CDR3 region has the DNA TGTGCCAGCAGTCGACAGAAAGCTTTCTTT. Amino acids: CASSRQKAFF.

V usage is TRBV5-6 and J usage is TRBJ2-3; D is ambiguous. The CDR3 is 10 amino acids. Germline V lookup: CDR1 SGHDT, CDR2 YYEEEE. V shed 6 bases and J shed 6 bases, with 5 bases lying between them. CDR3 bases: TGTGCCAGCACCCGGGATACGCAGTATTTT. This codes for CASTRDTQYF.

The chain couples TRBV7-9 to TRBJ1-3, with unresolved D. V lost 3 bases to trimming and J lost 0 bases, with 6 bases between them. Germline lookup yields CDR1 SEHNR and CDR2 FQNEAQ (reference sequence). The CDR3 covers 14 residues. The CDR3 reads CASSFSSSGNTIYF. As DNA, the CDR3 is TGTGCCAGCAGCTTCTCTAGCTCTGGAAACACCATATATTTT. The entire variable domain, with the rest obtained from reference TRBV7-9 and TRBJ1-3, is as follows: DTGVSQNPRHKITKRGQNVTFRCDPISEHNRLYWYRQTLGQGPEFLTYFQNEAQLEKSRLLSDRFSAERPKGSFSTLEIQRTEQGDSAMYLCASSFSSSGNTIYFGEGSWLTVV.

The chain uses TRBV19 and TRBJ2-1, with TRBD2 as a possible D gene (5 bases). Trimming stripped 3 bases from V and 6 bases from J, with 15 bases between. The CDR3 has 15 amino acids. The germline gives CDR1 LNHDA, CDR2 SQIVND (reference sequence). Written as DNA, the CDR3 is TGTGCCAGTAGTATCGTGGCTAGCCTTGCCAATGAGCAGTTCTTC. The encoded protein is CASSIVASLANEQFF.

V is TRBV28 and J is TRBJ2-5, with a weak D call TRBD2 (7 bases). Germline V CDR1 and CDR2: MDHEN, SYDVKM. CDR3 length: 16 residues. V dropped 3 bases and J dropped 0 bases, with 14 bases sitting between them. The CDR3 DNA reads TGTGCCAGCAGTTTCTCAGGGAGGGGGTACCAAGAGACCCAGTACTTC. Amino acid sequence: CASSFSGRGYQETQYF.

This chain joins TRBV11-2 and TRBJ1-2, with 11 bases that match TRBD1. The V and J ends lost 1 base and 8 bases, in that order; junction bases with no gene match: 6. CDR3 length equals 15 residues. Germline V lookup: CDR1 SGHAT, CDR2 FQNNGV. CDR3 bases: TGTGCCAGCAGCTTAGTCGGACAGGGGGCGCGGGGCTACACCTTC. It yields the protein CASSLVGQGARGYTF. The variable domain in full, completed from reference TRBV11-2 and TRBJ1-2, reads EAGVAQSPRYKIIEKRQSVAFWCNPISGHATLYWYQQILGQGPKLLIQFQNNGVVDDSQLPKDRFSAERLKGVDSTLKIQPAKLEDSAVYLCASSLVGQGARGYTFGSGTRLTVV.

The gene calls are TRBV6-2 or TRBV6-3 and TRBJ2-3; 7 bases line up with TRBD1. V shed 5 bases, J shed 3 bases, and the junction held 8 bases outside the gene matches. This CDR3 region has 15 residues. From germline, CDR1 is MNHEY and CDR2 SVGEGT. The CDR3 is CASSDRVEATDTQYF. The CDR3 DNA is TGTGCCAGCAGTGACAGGGTCGAGGCGACAGATACGCAGTATTTT.

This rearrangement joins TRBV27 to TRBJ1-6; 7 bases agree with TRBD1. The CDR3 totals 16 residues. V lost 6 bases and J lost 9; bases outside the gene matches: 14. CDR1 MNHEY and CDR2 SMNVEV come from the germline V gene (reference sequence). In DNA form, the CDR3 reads TGTGCCAGCAGCCCCGACAGGGTCCAACGGGCTTCACCCCTCCACTTT. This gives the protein CASSPDRVQRASPLHF.

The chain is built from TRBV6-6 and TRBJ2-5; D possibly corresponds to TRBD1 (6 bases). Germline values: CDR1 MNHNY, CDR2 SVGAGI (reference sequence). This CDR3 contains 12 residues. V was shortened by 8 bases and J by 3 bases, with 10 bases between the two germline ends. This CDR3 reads CASRQAKETQYF. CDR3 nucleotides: TGTGCCAGCCGACAGGCTAAAGAGACCCAGTACTTC.

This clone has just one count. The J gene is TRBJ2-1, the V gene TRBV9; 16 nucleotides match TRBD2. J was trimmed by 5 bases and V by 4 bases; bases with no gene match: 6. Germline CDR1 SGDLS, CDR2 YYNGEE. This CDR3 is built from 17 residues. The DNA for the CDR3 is TGTGCCAGCAGCTCCGGGACTAGCGGGAGGGCCGACAATGAGCAGTTCTTC. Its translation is CASSSGTSGRADNEQFF.

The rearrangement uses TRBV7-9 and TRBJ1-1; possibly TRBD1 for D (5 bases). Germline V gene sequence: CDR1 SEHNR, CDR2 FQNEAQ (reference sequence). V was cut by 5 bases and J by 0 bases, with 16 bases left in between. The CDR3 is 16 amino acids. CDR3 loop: CASSLRQPLLNTEAFF. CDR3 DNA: TGTGCCAGCAGCCTTCGACAGCCCTTACTGAACACTGAAGCTTTCTTT.

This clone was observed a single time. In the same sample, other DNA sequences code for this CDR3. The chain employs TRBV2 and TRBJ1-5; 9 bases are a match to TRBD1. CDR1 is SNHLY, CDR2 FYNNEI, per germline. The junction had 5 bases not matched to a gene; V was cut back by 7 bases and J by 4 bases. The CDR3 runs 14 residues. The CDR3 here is CASTPGQGNQPQHF. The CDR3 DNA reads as TGTGCCAGCACCCCGGGACAGGGAAATCAGCCCCAGCATTTT.